The entry below gives a single TCR beta chain sequence along with its context. Its specificity is unknown. Sequencing used immunoSEQ multiplex PCR; TCRdb keeps in-frame clones, though not all of them. The sample consists of some 40,000 clones, about four fifths of them appearing once. This specimen belongs to a study of T cell responses to AZD1222 COVID-19 vaccine. Study-wide points: Along spike, vaccine-associated CD4 TCRs were found throughout, with dominance at 160-218 and 743-854. Repertoire sampling was restricted to post-peak T cell response timepoints. Spike-specific TCR breadth and depth grew following two AZD1222 doses. The donor group comprised mostly white British people and more females; the analysis possibly underestimated clonal diversity.

V was pared by 5 bases and J by 5 bases, with 15 bases between. Germline lookup yields CDR1 SGHAT and CDR2 FQNNGV. The CDR3 contains 14 residues. The source material was peripheral blood, sampled 28 days after the second dose of the MenACWY control vaccine. The chain carries TRBV11-2 and TRBJ1-1; tentatively, D is TRBD1 (6 bases). This sequence originates from an adult who received the MenACWY meningococcal vaccine as a control. The CDR3 here is CASSLGQKWTEAFF. In DNA form, the CDR3 reads TGTGCCAGCAGCCTGGGACAAAAGTGGACTGAAGCTTTCTTT. Supplemented by reference TRBV11-2 and TRBJ1-1, the full variable domain reads EAGVAQSPRYKIIEKRQSVAFWCNPISGHATLYWYQQILGQGPKLLIQFQNNGVVDDSQLPKDRFSAERLKGVDSTLKIQPAKLEDSAVYLCASSLGQKWTEAFFGQGTRLTVV.